This T cell receptor beta chain was identified during a study of T cell changes during pregnancy in multiple sclerosis. Profiling relied on immunoSEQ multiplex PCR, and the TCRdb table lists in-frame clones only, not all of them. The repertoire consists of about 70,000 clones, with approximately 94% occurring once and the leading ten covering about 0.5%. Trimming shortened V by 6 bases and J by 4 bases, and 12 bases separated the two germline ends. CDR1 is MGHRA, CDR2 YSYEKL, per germline. This CDR3 contains 13 residues. This TCR derives from a female donor with multiple sclerosis, enrolled in a pregnancy study. This chain uses TRBV4-1 with TRBJ1-1, with D possibly being TRBD1 (5 bases). Specimen: peripheral blood, collected in the third trimester of pregnancy. DNA of the CDR3: TGCGCCAGCAGGCCAGGGATGTCCACTGAAGCTTTCTTT. This encodes CASRPGMSTEAFF.